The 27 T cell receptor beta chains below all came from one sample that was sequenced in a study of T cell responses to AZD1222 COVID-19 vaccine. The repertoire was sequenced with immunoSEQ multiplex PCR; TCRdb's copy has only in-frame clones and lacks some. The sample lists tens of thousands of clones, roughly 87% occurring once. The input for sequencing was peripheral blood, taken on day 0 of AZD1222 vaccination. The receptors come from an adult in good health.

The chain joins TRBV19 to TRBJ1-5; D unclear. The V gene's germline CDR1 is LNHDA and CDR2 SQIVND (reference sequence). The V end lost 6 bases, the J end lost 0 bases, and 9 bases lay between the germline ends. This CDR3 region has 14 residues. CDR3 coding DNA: TGTGCCAGTAGGACTTATGATAGCAATCAGCCCCAGCATTTT. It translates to CASRTYDSNQPQHF.

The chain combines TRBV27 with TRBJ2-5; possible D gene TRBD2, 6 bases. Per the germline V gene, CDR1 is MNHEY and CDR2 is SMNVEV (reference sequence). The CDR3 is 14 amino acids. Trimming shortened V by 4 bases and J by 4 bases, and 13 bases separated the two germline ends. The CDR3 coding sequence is TGTGCCAGCAGTTCGGGGTTGGGACTAGAGACCCAGTACTTC. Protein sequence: CASSSGLGLETQYF.

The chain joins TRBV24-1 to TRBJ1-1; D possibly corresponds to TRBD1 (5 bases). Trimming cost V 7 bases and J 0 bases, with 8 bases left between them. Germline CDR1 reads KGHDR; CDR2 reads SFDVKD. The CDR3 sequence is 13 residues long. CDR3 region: CATRAGMNTEAFF. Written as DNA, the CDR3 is TGTGCCACCAGGGCAGGGATGAACACTGAAGCTTTCTTT.

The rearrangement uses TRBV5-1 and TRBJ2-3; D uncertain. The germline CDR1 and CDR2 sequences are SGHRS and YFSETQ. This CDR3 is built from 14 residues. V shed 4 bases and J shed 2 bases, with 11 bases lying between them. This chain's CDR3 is CASSTRSFTDTQYF. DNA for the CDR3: TGCGCCAGCAGCACCCGTTCCTTCACAGATACGCAGTATTTT.

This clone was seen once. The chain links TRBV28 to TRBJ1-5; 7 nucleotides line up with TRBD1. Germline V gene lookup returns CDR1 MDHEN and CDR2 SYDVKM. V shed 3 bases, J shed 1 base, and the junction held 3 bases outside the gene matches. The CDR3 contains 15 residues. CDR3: CASSLYRGSNQPQHF. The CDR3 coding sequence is TGTGCCAGCAGTTTGTACAGGGGAAGCAATCAGCCCCAGCATTTT.

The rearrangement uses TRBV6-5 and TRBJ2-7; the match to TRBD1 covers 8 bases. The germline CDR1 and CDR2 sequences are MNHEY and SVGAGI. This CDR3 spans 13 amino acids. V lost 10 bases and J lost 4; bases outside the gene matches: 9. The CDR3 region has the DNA TGTGCCACCCCGGGGACAGGTGGGTACGAGCAGTACTTC. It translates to CATPGTGGYEQYF.

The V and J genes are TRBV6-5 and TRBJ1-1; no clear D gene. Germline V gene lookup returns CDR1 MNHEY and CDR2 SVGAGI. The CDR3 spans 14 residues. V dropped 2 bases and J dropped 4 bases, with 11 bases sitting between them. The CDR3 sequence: CASSYEGKFTEAFF. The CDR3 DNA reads TGTGCCAGCAGTTACGAGGGCAAATTCACTGAAGCTTTCTTT.

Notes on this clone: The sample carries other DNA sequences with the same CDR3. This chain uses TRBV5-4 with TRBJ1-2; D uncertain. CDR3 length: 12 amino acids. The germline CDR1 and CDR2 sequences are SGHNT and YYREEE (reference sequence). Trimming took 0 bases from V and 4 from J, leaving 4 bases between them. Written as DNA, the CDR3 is TGTGCCAGCAGCTTGGACAGCTATGGCTACACCTTC. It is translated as CASSLDSYGYTF. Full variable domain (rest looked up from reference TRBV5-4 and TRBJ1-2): ETGVTQSPTHLIKTRGQQVTLRCSSQSGHNTVSWYQQALGQGPQFIFQYYREEENGRGNFPPRFSGLQFPNYSSELNVNALELDDSALYLCASSLDSYGYTFGSGTRLTVV.

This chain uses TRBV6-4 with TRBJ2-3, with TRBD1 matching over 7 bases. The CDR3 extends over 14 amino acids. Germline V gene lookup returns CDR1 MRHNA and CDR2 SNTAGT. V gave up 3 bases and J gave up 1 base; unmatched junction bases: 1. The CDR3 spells CASSEGQGTDTQYF. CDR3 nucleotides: TGTGCCAGCAGTGAAGGACAGGGCACAGATACGCAGTATTTT.

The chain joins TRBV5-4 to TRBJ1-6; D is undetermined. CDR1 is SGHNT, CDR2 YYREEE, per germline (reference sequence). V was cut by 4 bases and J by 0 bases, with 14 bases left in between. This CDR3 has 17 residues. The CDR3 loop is CASSSSQTSSYNSPLHF. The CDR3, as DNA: TGTGCCAGCAGCAGCTCTCAGACGAGCTCCTATAATTCACCCCTCCACTTT.

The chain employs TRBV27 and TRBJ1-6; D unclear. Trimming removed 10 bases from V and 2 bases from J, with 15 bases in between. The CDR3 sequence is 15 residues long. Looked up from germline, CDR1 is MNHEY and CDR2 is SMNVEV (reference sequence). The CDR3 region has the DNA TGTGCCACCGTTGACCGGGAAACCTATAATTCACCCCTCCACTTT. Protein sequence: CATVDRETYNSPLHF.

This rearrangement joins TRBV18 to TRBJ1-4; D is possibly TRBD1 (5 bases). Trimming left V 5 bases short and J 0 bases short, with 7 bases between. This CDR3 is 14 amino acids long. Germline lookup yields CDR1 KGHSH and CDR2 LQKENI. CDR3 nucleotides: TGTGCCAGCTCAAACAGGACAACTAATGAAAAACTGTTTTTT. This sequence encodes CASSNRTTNEKLFF.

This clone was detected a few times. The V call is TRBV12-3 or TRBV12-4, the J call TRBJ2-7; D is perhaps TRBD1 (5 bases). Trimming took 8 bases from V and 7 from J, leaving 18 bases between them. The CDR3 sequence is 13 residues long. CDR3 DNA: TGTGCCAGCCGTAATACAGGCATCCGGGAGCAGTACTTC. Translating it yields CASRNTGIREQYF.

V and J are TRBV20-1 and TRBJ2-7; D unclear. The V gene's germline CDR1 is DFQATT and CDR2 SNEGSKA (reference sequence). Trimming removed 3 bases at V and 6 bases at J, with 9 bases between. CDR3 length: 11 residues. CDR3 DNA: TGCAGTGCTAGTTCTGACACCGAGCAGTACTTC. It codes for CSASSDTEQYF.

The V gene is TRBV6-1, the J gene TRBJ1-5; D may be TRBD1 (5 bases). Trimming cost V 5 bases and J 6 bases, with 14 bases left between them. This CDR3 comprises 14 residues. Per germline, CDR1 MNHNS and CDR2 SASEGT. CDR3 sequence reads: CASSFPGEAQPQHF. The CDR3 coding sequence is TGTGCCAGCAGTTTTCCGGGGGAGGCTCAGCCCCAGCATTTT.

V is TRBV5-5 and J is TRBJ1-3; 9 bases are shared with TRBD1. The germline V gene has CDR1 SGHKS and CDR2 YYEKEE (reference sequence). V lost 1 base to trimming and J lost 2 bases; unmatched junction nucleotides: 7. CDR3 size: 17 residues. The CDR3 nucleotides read TGTGCCAGCAGCTTGATTCCGGGACAGGGTACTGGAAACACCATATATTTT. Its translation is CASSLIPGQGTGNTIYF. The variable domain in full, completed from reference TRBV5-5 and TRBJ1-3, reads DAGVTQSPTHLIKTRGQQVTLRCSPISGHKSVSWYQQVLGQGPQFIFQYYEKEERGRGNFPDRFSARQFPNYSSELNVNALLLGDSALYLCASSLIPGQGTGNTIYFGEGSWLTVV.

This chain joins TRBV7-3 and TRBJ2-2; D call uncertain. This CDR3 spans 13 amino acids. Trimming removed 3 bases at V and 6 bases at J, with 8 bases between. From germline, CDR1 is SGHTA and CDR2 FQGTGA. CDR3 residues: CASSLVVAGELFF. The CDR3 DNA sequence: TGTGCCAGCAGCTTGGTAGTTGCCGGGGAGCTGTTTTTT. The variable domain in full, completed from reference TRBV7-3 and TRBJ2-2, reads GAGVSQTPSNKVTEKGKYVELRCDPISGHTALYWYRQSLGQGPEFLIYFQGTGAADDSGLPNDRFFAVRPEGSVSTLKIQRTERGDSAVYLCASSLVVAGELFFGEGSRLTVL.

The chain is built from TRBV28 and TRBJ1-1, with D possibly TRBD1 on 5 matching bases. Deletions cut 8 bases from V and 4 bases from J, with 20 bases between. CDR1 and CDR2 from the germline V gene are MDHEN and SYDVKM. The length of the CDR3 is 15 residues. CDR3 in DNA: TGTGCCAGCCCGGGACGATGGGGAGGGAGCACTGAAGCTTTCTTT. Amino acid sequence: CASPGRWGGSTEAFF.

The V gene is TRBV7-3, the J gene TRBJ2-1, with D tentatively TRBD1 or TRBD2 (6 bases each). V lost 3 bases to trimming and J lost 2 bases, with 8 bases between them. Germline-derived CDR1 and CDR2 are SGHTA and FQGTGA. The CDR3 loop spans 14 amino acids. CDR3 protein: CASSFGGPYNEQFF. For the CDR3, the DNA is TGTGCCAGCAGCTTCGGGGGCCCCTACAATGAGCAGTTCTTC. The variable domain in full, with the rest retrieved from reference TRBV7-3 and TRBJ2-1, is GAGVSQTPSNKVTEKGKYVELRCDPISGHTALYWYRQSLGQGPEFLIYFQGTGAADDSGLPNDRFFAVRPEGSVSTLKIQRTERGDSAVYLCASSFGGPYNEQFFGPGTRLTVL.

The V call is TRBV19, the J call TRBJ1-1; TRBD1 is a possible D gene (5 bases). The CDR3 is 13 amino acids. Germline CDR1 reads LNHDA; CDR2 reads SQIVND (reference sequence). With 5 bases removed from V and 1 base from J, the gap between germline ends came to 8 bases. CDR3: CASSVTGNTEAFF. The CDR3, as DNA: TGTGCCAGTAGTGTTACAGGGAACACTGAAGCTTTCTTT.

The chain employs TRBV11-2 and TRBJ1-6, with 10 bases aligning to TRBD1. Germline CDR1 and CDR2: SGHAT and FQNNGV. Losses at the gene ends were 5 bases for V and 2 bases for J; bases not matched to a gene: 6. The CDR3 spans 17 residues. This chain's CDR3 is CASSTGQGVPYNSPLHF. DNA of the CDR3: TGTGCCAGCAGCACCGGACAGGGGGTTCCCTATAATTCACCCCTCCACTTT.

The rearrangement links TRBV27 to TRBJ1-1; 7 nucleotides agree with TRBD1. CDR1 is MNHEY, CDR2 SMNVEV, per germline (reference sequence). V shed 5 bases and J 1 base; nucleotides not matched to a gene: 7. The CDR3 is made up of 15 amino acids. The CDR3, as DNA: TGTGCCAGCAGTCCGAACCGACAGGGGAACACTGAAGCTTTCTTT. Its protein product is CASSPNRQGNTEAFF.

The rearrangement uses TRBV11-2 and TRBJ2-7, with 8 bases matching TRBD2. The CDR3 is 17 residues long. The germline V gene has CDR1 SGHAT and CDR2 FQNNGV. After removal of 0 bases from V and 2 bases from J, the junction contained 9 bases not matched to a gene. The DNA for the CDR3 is TGTGCCAGCAGCTTAGATGGCGGCGGGGGGCCTACCTACGAGCAGTACTTC. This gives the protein CASSLDGGGGPTYEQYF.

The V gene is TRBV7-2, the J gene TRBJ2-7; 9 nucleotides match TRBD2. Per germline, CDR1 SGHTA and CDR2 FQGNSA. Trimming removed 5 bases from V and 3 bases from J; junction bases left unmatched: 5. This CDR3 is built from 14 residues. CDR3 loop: CASSPGLAVYEQYF. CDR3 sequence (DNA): TGTGCCAGCAGCCCGGGACTAGCTGTCTACGAGCAGTACTTC. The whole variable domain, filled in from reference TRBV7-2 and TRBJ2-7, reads GAGVSQSPSNKVTEKGKDVELRCDPISGHTALYWYRQSLGQGLEFLIYFQGNSAPDKSGLPSDRFSAERTGGSVSTLTIQRTQQEDSAVYLCASSPGLAVYEQYFGPGTRLTVT.

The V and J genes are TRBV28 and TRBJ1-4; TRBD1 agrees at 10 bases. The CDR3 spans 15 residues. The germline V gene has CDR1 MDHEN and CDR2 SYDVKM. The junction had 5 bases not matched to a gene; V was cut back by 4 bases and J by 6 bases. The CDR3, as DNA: TGTGCCAGCAGTTCGCCGGGACAGGGGTATGAAAAACTGTTTTTT. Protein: CASSSPGQGYEKLFF.

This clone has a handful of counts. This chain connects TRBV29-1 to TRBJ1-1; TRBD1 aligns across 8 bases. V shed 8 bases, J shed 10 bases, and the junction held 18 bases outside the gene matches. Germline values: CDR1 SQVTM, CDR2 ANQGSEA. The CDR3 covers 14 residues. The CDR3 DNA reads TGCAGCTTAGTAAAGGACAGGGCAGCAAGACGAGCTTTCTTT. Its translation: CSLVKDRAARRAFF. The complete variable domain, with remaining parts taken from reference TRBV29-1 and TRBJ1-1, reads SAVISQKPSRDICQRGTSLTIQCQVDSQVTMMFWYRQQPGQSLTLIATANQGSEATYESGFVIDKFPISRPNLTFSTLTVSNMSPEDSSIYLCSLVKDRAARRAFFGQGTRLTVV.

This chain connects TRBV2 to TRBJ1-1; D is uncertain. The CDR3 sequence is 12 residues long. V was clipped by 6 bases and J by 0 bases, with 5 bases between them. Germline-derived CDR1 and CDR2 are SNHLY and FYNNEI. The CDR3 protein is CASRVMNTEAFF. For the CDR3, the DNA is TGTGCCAGCAGAGTAATGAACACTGAAGCTTTCTTT.